Below are 12 T cell receptor beta chains sequenced from a single sample in a study of T cells in Graves' hyperthyroidism and ophthalmopathy. What was amplified from RNA transcripts were TCR beta CDR3 regions. During a first-round RT-PCR of the TCR CDR3, the HTBI primer set was used. Using its own MiXCR run on the multiplex PCR reads, TCRdb lists one record per CDR3 protein. This sample carries fewer than 750,000 distinct CDR3 sequences, more than 12% of them seen once, and the ten largest clones take around 13%. The material sequenced was blood. The source is a woman aged 50 to 60 with Graves' ophthalmopathy.

This clonotype showed up many times. V is TRBV12-3 or TRBV12-4 and J is TRBJ2-3, with D possibly TRBD2 on 7 matching bases. Trimming shortened V by 6 bases and J by 6 bases, and 19 bases separated the two germline ends. The CDR3 runs 15 residues. In nucleotides, the CDR3 is TGTGCCAGCAGCCCTGGGGGCGGGAGCTTCGATACGCAGTATTTT. Translating it yields CASSPGGGSFDTQYF.

This clonotype occurred many times. The gene calls are TRBV7-9 and TRBJ2-5; D possibly uses TRBD1 or TRBD2 (5 bases each). Germline values: CDR1 SEHNR, CDR2 FQNEAQ (reference sequence). The ends were cut back, 2 bases at V and 5 bases at J, with 15 bases in the middle. CDR3 length: 15 amino acids. The CDR3, as DNA: TGTGCCAGCAGCTTACAAGGTGCCCGGGGCGAGACCCAGTACTTC. Its protein product is CASSLQGARGETQYF.

This clonotype was observed many times. The chain is built from TRBV27 and TRBJ2-7; no reliable D call. The CDR3 is 14 amino acids. Germline V gene data show CDR1 as MNHEY and CDR2 as SMNVEV (reference sequence). Trimming cost V 5 bases and J 6 bases, with 17 bases left between them. CDR3 sequence (DNA): TGTGCCAGCAGTCTCCAGACGGGCAATTCCGAGCAGTACTTC. The encoded protein is CASSLQTGNSEQYF.

The chain links TRBV4-2 to TRBJ2-2, with no clear D. Germline V lookup: CDR1 LGHNA, CDR2 YNFKEQ. V was trimmed by 2 bases and J by 8 bases, leaving 18 bases between them. The CDR3 loop spans 16 amino acids. CDR3 sequence: CASSQQKDAWVGELFF. DNA for the CDR3: TGTGCCAGCAGCCAACAAAAAGATGCGTGGGTTGGGGAGCTGTTTTTT.

This sequence joins TRBV11-2 and TRBJ1-1; D gene unclear. The CDR3 runs to 14 residues. V lost 5 bases, J lost 8 bases, and 18 bases lay in between. Germline CDR1 reads SGHAT; CDR2 reads FQNNGV. The CDR3, as DNA: TGTGCCAGCAGCCTCCGTGGAGGCCTTAACGAAGCTTTCTTT. Translated: CASSLRGGLNEAFF.

Remarks on this clonotype: This may stem from a read error, because a much larger clone lies one nucleotide away. The rearrangement links TRBV6-2 or TRBV6-3 to TRBJ2-1; 11 bases line up with TRBD2. CDR3 length equals 14 residues. Trimming took 5 bases from V and 10 from J; bases not matched to a gene: 7. CDR1 is MNHEY and CDR2 is SVGEGT in the germline V gene. In DNA form, the CDR3 reads TGTGCCAGCAGTAGGTCTAGCGGGAGGAGGGAGCAGTTCTTC. Encoded protein: CASSRSSGRREQFF.

This clonotype turned up a few times. The genes are TRBV12-3 or TRBV12-4 and TRBJ1-3; D is uncertain. The CDR3 contains 14 residues. Trimming left V 2 bases short and J 3 bases short, with 8 bases between. This CDR3 reads CASSLSQRGNTIYF. The CDR3, as DNA: TGTGCCAGCAGTTTATCCCAGCGTGGAAACACCATATATTTT.

This clonotype was found a few times. The CDR3 sequence: CSARGRRETQYF. In DNA, the CDR3 is TGCAGTGCTAGAGGGAGGAGGGAGACCCAGTACTTC. The V gene is TRBV20-1, the J gene TRBJ2-5; D is perhaps TRBD2 (5 bases). Germline V lookup: CDR1 DFQATT, CDR2 SNEGSKA (reference sequence). The V gene lost 1 base and the J gene lost 5 bases, with 8 bases spanning the gap. CDR3 size: 12 residues.

This clonotype has ten or more counts. The chain employs TRBV6-2 or TRBV6-3 and TRBJ2-7; 8 bases are a match to TRBD1. The CDR3 runs 16 residues. The germline gives CDR1 MNHEY, CDR2 SVGEGT. The ends lost 2 bases at V and 0 bases at J; junction bases unmatched: 6. This chain's CDR3 is CASSYGQGQSSYEQYF. CDR3 in DNA: TGTGCCAGCAGTTACGGACAGGGCCAGAGCTCCTACGAGCAGTACTTC.

This rearrangement joins TRBV20-1 to TRBJ2-3; 14 nucleotides line up with TRBD2. The V gene end was trimmed by 0 bases and the J gene end by 5 bases; junction bases not matched to a gene: 7. The CDR3 has 17 residues. Germline V gene data show CDR1 as DFQATT and CDR2 as SNEGSKA (reference sequence). The DNA for the CDR3 is TGCAGTGCTAGAGAAGGAGGGACTAGCGGGAGCGTAGATACGCAGTATTTT. Protein product: CSAREGGTSGSVDTQYF.

This clonotype was counted at least ten times. The DNA of the CDR3 is TGTGCCAGCAGTCCGATGGGGCTAGCCGTTACAGATACGCAGTATTTT. Its protein is CASSPMGLAVTDTQYF. This chain connects TRBV27 to TRBJ2-3, with D perhaps given as TRBD1 or TRBD2 (5 bases each). V was pared by 5 bases and J by 3 bases, with 18 bases between. The CDR3 loop spans 16 amino acids. Germline assignment: CDR1 MNHEY and CDR2 SMNVEV (reference sequence).

This clonotype came up many times. The J gene is TRBJ1-5, the V gene TRBV5-1, with a tentative D call TRBD1 (6 bases). CDR3 size: 15 residues. The germline gives CDR1 SGHRS, CDR2 YFSETQ. V lost 4 bases, J lost 2 bases, and 13 bases lay in between. The CDR3 DNA follows: TGCGCCAGCAGCCTGGAGGGGGGGGGCAATCAGCCCCAGCATTTT. Translating it yields CASSLEGGGNQPQHF. Full variable domain (remainder filled in from reference TRBV5-1 and TRBJ1-5): KAGVTQTPRYLIKTRGQQVTLSCSPISGHRSVSWYQQTPGQGLQFLFEYFSETQRNKGNFPGRFSGRQFSNSRSEMNVSTLELGDSALYLCASSLEGGGNQPQHFGDGTRLSIL.